The TCR beta chain under discussion was sequenced for a study of cytomegalovirus exposure and HLA in healthy donors (dated by TCRdb to between 2016 and 2019). Context from the whole study: In an earlier analysis of some 550 of the donors, approximately 260 Gb of sequence data and 117 million unique TCR beta sequences from roughly 180 million T cells were reported. Around 320 gigabases of sequencing data and 70 million to 85 million unique TCR sequences were included in an early release covering about 700 HLA-typed donors. Of the approximately 400 genotyped donors, about 80% fell in the genetic ancestry cluster associated with self-reported Caucasian donors. The study was designed to test whether signatures of past pathogen exposure could be identified by cataloging public T cell receptors. Using immunosequencing, the study profiled T cell repertoires from 500 to 800 subjects and related those repertoires to cytomegalovirus serostatus. Along with the roughly 670-subject first cohort, a separate validation cohort of 120 different subjects was used. To predict cytomegalovirus infection status, the study combined high-throughput TCR immunosequencing, statistical association of individual TCRs with disease status, and machine learning. In a later analysis, previously published TCR beta repertoires from about 640 donors were re-analyzed and high-resolution HLA genotyping was added so that TCR occurrence patterns could be studied. Rather than drawing on any new phenotypic data, the later analysis identified candidate immune exposures from TCR beta sequences and the way those sequences occurred across donors. To decide whether each TCR beta V gene segment behaved as functional or pseudogenic, an earlier analysis of nearly 600 of the donors relied on high-throughput TCR beta sequencing. Donor age, sex, ethnicity and CMV serostatus were compiled alongside the repertoire data. A later genetic analysis used genome-wide SNP genotypes for about 55% of the 666 donors, treating that subset as a discovery cohort. All discovery cohort repertoires had been generated on a single sequencing platform. HLA typing included class I and class II loci at four-digit resolution. The number of typed donors differed by locus: roughly 620-640 for A, B, C, DRB1 and DQB1; some 500 for DQA1; 600 to 610 for DPA1; and approximately 450 for DPB1. Roughly 5 DR-DQ haplotypes were handled as single units for association and clustering because linkage in the cohort was strong. On average, about 240,000 unique TCR beta nucleotide sequences were sequenced per donor among a few hundred genotyped donors of the cohort, with roughly 18% of those sequences being non-productive.

There are 18 amino acids in the CDR3, from cysteine to phenylalanine inclusive. CDR3 DNA is the only sequence kept; it has 54 bases, read in frame from the first base. The germline V gene supplies CDR1 ENHRY and CDR2 SYGVKD. Clipping removes 5 bases from V and 7 bases from J, with 10 as the unmatched junction base count. The full study reports these points: A later analysis reported that several top co-occurrence clusters appeared linked to parvovirus B19, influenza, CMV and Epstein-Barr virus. A later analysis found that most CMV-associated TCR beta chains appeared HLA-restricted, with HLA associations seemingly driven largely by CMV exposure. The classifier was reported to diagnose cytomegalovirus status with high specificity and sensitivity in both the original cohort and the validation cohort. A later analysis found that HLA-associated TCR beta chains were more clonally expanded and had lower generation probabilities than equally common non-associated chains. The authors suggested that the approach could potentially be extended to other disease states and immunological phenotypes. The cohort was sequenced for TCR beta chains only, and without alpha or paired-chain data the features that could be detected were limited. Some IMGT-functional V segments, including TRBV6-2 and TRBV6-3, could not be distinguished by the 87-base-pair reads and were therefore excluded. When HLA alleles, especially DR and DQ, strongly co-occurred, attributing TCR associations to individual alleles was difficult. Linkage disequilibrium might explain the correlated functional status among segregating V segments, but an unknown experimental factor could not be excluded. CMV serostatus was the only immune exposure information available for the cohort. Compared with the 666-donor mean, donors in an Asian-associated ancestry cluster had fewer N-insertions in productive TCRs, according to a later genetic analysis. Because HLA typing was unavailable for some donors at each locus, only the typed subset was used in association tests. In a later analysis, TCR association rates were found to vary across HLA loci, with the most associated TCRs seen for DRB1 alleles and the fewest for HLA-C alleles. The earlier analysis of some 560 of the donors excluded approximately 15 rarely observed V segments, including chromosome 9 orphons, because counts were too low. A cluster of highly shared sequence variants was judged likely to represent a technical artifact of the sequencing pipeline. Sequencing depth was assumed to be roughly uniform across donors in the presence/absence analyses, though that assumption may not hold. In an earlier analysis of some 500 of the donors, most TCR beta V segments were observed in productive rearrangements about 87% or about 30% of the time, broadly matching IMGT annotations. An association between a missense DCLRE1C variant and V-gene and J-gene trimming of TCR beta chains was found in a later genetic analysis and replicated in an independent cohort. While some public TCRs were present in many individuals, most TCR sequences turned up only very rarely across donors. A further reported finding was that TCR beta sequences accurately predicted the HLA-A and HLA-B alleles for most subjects in the first cohort. Three of the identified cytomegalovirus-associated TCR beta chains were confirmed in vitro to be specific for cytomegalovirus antigens. In the study, 150 to 200 TCR beta chains were listed as associated with cytomegalovirus. In a later analysis, some 18,000 TCR beta sequences were associated with specific HLA alleles at a false discovery rate of 0.05.

Worth noting for this clone: This receptor's antigen is unknown. No clone much larger than this one lies a single base away; base qualities are absent.

The method behind the library was the immunoSEQ multiplex PCR assay. The multiplex PCR relied on a mix of 60 forward primers for TCR Vbeta segments and 13 reverse primers for TCR Jbeta segments. The CDR3 region of rearranged TCR beta genes was amplified from genomic DNA by a multiplex PCR assay. The Illumina HiSeq System was used to sequence the amplified TCR beta libraries as 87-base-pair reads. As for the original processing: In a later analysis, some 80 million unique TCR beta chains were counted across the approximately 620 repertoires, and around 11 million of these chains were shared by at least two donors. Raw reads were error-corrected and collapsed into unique sequences with a nearest-neighbor algorithm that merged closely related sequences to remove PCR and sequencing errors. V, D and J gene segments were assigned by aligning CDR3 sequences to IMGT reference sequences. Each retained sequence needed at least a six-nucleotide match to both a V gene segment and a J gene segment. Rearrangements were called productive when the CDR3 lacked stop codons and stayed in frame with V and J; all others were non-productive. Following IMGT convention, CDR3 was defined as the stretch from the second conserved V-encoded cysteine up to the conserved J-encoded phenylalanine. Sequences without an unambiguous match to a single V gene segment were excluded from the earlier analysis of several hundred of the donors. In an earlier analysis of roughly 500 of the donors, V segments were called functional above 56.7% productive rearrangements and were called segregating when the between-donor standard deviation exceeded 5%. A statistical classification framework was developed to diagnose cytomegalovirus status using the catalog of TCR beta chain sequences. In a later analysis, V and J genes were assigned by comparing TCR nucleotide sequences against IMGT/GENE-DB human TR gene sequences. In a later analysis, CDR3 sequences and most-parsimonious VDJ recombination scenarios were assigned using the TCRdist pipeline. In a later analysis, each TCR beta chain was defined by its CDR3 amino acid sequence together with its V-gene family, and reads lacking a unique V-gene family were excluded. To address suspected cross-contamination and a sequencing artifact, a later analysis removed 592 highly shared, low-generation-probability nucleotide sequences. In a later analysis, a clonal expansion index for each public chain was calculated from normalized within-repertoire ranks of inferred template counts. In a later analysis, generation probabilities were computed with a VDJ recombination model fitted to out-of-frame rearrangements, and the resulting probabilities were checked against IGoR. In a later analysis, hypergeometric tests were used to score TCR-TCR, TCR-HLA and TCR-CMV co-occurrence, with a repertoire-size bias correction applied to TCR pairs. To estimate false discovery rates, a later analysis permuted the HLA or CMV assignments 20 times. A later analysis grouped co-occurring TCRs with DBSCAN, adding TCRdist sequence similarity when clustering within HLA-allele-positive subsets. Repertoires with fewer than 30,000 or more than 120,000 public chains were left out of co-occurrence clustering, as were about 5 repertoires with anomalous nucleotide sharing. TCRdb stores this immuneACCESS table with in-frame sequences only. Part of the clones is absent; in the studies checked, under half of the shortfall reflects unresolved V genes, and no reason is known for the rest. V and J calls plus clone size are reproduced from that table; the DNA served to infer D and trimming. The sample table lists 160,000 or so clones, about 77% of them with a count of one. About 9.1% of the sample belongs to the ten largest clones.

The cohort was made up of approximately 670 healthy bone marrow donors. All cohort members were sampled while nominally healthy, although unrecorded immune exposures were likely present. The donor was CMV seropositive and was included in the group of around 300 seropositive cohort members. A peripheral blood sample was provided by each donor, and peripheral blood mononuclear cells were used for TCR beta sequencing. Genomic DNA was extracted from the blood cell samples with the Qiagen DNeasy Blood Extraction Kit. Sequencing used PBMCs. This sequence originates from a man between 18 and 29 years old in good health and CMV-seropositive. The rearranged segments are TRBV10-3 and TRBJ2-2; 16 junctional bases match TRBD2. For the CDR3, the sequence is CAISPGTSGRAWGGELFF. In nucleotides, the sequence is TGTGCCATCAGTCCCGGGACTAGCGGGAGGGCCTGGGGCGGGGAGCTGTTTTTT.